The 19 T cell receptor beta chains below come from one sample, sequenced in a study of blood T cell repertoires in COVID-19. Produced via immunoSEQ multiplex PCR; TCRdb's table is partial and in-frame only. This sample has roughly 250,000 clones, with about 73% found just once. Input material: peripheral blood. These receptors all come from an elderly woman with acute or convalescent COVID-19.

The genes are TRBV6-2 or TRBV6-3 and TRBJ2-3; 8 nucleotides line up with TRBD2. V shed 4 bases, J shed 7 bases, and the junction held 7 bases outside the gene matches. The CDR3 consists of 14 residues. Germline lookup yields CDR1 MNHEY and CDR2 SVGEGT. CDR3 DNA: TGTGCCAGCAGTTCCACGGGGGGGCGTTATACGCAGTATTTT. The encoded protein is CASSSTGGRYTQYF.

The CDR3 DNA is TGTGCCAGCTCACCACCAACCGGGACAGTGAACACTGAAGCTTTCTTT. This gives the protein CASSPPTGTVNTEAFF. The chain carries TRBV18 and TRBJ1-1; 7 bases align to TRBD1. CDR3 length equals 16 residues. V gave up 0 bases and J gave up 0 bases; unmatched junction bases: 4. Germline loops: CDR1 KGHSH, CDR2 LQKENI.

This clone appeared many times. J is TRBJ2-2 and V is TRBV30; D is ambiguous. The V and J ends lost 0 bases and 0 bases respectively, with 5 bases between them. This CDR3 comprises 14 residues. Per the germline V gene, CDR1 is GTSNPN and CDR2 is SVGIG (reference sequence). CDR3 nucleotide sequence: TGTGCCTGGAGTGTACTCTCGAACACCGGGGAGCTGTTTTTT. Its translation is CAWSVLSNTGELFF.

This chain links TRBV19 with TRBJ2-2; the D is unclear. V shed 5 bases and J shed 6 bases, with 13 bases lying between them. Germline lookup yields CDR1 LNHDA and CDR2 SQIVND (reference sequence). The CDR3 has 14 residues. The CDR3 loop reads CASSAVDGAGELFF. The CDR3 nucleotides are TGTGCCAGTAGTGCCGTCGACGGAGCCGGGGAGCTGTTTTTT.

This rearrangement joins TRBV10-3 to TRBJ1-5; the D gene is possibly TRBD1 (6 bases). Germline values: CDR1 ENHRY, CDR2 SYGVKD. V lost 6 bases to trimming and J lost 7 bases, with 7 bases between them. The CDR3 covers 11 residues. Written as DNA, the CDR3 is TGTGCCATCAGAACAGGGCAGCCCCAGCATTTT. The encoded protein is CAIRTGQPQHF.

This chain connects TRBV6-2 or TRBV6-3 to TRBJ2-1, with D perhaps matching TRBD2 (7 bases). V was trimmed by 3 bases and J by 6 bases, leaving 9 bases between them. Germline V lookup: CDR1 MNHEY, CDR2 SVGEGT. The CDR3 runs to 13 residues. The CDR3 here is CASSYRGGNEQFF. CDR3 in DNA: TGTGCCAGCAGTTATAGGGGGGGCAATGAGCAGTTCTTC.

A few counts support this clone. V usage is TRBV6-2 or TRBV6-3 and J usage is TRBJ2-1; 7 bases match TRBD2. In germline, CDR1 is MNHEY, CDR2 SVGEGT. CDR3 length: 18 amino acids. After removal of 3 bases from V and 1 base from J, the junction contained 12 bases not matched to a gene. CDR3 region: CASSYLGGGVRSYNEQFF. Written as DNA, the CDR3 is TGTGCCAGCAGTTATCTGGGCGGGGGTGTACGTTCCTACAATGAGCAGTTCTTC.

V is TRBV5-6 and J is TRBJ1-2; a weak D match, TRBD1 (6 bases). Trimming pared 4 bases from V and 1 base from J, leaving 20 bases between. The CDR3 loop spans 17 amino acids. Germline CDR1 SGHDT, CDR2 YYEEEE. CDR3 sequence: CASSTEMTRGYNYGYTF. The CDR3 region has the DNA TGTGCCAGCAGCACCGAAATGACCAGGGGCTATAACTATGGCTACACCTTC.

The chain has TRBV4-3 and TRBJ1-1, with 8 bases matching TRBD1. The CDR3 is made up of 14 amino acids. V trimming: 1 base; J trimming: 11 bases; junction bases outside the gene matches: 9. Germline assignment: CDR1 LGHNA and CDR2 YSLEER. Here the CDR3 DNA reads TGCGCCAGCAGCCAAGGCGGACAGGGCAGTTTCGCTTTCTTT. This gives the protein CASSQGGQGSFAFF.

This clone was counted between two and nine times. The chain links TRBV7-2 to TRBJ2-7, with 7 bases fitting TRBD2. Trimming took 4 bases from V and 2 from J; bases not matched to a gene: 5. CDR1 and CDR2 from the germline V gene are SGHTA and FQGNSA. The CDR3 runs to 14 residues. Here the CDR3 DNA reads TGTGCCAGCAGCTACGGACTAGTAGCCTACGAGCAGTACTTC. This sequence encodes CASSYGLVAYEQYF.

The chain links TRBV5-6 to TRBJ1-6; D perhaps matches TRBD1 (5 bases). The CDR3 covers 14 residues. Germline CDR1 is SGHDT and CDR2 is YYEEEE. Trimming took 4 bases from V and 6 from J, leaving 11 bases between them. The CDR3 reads CASSAGIVNSPLHF. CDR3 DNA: TGTGCCAGCAGCGCAGGGATAGTTAATTCACCCCTCCACTTT.

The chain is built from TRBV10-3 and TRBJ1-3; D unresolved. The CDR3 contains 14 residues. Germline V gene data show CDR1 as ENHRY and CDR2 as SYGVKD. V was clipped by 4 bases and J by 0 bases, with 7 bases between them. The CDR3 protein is CAISASISGNTIYF. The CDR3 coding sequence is TGTGCCATCAGTGCGAGCATCTCTGGAAACACCATATATTTT.

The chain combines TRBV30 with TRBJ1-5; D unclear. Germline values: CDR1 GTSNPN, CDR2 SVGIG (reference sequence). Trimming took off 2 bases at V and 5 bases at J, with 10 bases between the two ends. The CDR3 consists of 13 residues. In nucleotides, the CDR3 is TGTGCCTGGAGTACATCATTCGATCAGCCCCAGCATTTT. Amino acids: CAWSTSFDQPQHF.

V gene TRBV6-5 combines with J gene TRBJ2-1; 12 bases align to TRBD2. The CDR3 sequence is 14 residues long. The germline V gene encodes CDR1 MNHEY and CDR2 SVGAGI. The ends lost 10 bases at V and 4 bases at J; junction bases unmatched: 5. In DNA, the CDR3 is TGTGCCACCGGACTAGCGGGACCTTACAATGAGCAGTTCTTC. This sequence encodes CATGLAGPYNEQFF.

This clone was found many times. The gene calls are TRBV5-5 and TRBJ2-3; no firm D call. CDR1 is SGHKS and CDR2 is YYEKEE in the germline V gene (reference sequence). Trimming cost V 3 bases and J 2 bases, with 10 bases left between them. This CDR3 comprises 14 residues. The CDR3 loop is CASSSLGPTDTQYF. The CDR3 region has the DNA TGTGCCAGCAGCTCCCTGGGCCCCACAGATACGCAGTATTTT.

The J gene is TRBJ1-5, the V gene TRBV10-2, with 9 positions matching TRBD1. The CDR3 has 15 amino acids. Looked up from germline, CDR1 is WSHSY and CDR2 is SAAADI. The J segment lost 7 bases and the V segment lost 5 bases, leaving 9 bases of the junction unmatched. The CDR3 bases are TGCGCCAGCAGTCCGCGGACAGGGGCTCCGCAGCCCCAGCATTTT. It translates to CASSPRTGAPQPQHF.

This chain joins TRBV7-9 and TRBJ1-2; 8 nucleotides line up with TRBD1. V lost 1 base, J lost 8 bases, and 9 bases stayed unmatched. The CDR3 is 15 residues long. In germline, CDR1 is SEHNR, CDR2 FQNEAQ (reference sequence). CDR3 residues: CASSLVTAGGRGYTF. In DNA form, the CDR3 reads TGTGCCAGCAGCTTAGTAACCGCAGGGGGCAGGGGCTACACCTTC.

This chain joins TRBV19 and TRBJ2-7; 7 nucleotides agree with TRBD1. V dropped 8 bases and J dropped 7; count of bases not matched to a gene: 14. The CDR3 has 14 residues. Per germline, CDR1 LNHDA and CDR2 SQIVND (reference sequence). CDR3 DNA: TGTGCCAGTTCTTTGAGGGGGCAGTTTGGGGAGCAGTACTTC. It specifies CASSLRGQFGEQYF.

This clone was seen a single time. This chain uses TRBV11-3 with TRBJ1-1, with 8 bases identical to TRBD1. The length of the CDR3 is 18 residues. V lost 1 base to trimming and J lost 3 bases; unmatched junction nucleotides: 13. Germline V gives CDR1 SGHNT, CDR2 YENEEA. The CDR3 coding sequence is TGTGCCAGCAGCTTAGGAATATCAGGGGGCGTTGGGGACACTGAAGCTTTCTTT. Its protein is CASSLGISGGVGDTEAFF.